This TCR beta chain was captured by sequencing in a study of blood T cell repertoires in COVID-19. Study-level information: The United States, Italy and Spain supplied acute and convalescent COVID-19 samples. The analysed material was cDNA or gDNA that came from T cells, B-cell-depleted T cells, or PBMCs.

The CDR3 runs 15 residues. V lost 3 bases, J lost 0 bases, and 6 bases stayed unmatched. From germline, CDR1 is SGHDT and CDR2 YYEEEE. Original handling: Scientists estimated how many nucleated cells there were by amplifying reference gene primers. Profiled with immunoSEQ multiplex PCR; TCRdb holds only in-frame clones, not every one. D and trimming come from the DNA, and the V and J calls and clone size come from that table. The profile shows around 300,000 clones, approximately 85% of them singletons. The rearrangement links TRBV5-6 to TRBJ2-7, with 7 bases lining up with TRBD1. This clonotype was obtained from a human donor in a cohort sampled during active COVID-19. Sequences were obtained from peripheral blood. The CDR3 DNA sequence: TGTGCCAGCAGCTACGTGGGACAGAGCTCCTACGAGCAGTACTTC. Its translation is CASSYVGQSSYEQYF. Drawing the rest from reference TRBV5-6 and TRBJ2-7, the complete variable domain is DAGVTQSPTHLIKTRGQQVTLRCSPKSGHDTVSWYQQALGQGPQFIFQYYEEEERQRGNFPDRFSGHQFPNYSSELNVNALLLGDSALYLCASSYVGQSSYEQYFGPGTRLTVT.